This T cell receptor (beta chain) was captured by sequencing in a study of T cells in Graves' hyperthyroidism and ophthalmopathy. Regarding the study as a whole: Most clonotypes that expanded in the thyroid above 0.001 also showed up in blood.

Comments on this clonotype: Its specificity is unknown. A much larger clone lies one base from this, so it may be a read error.

Uncontrolled infection, other autoimmune disease, pregnancy or lactation excluded patients. This CDR3 region has 11 residues. Germline V gene lookup returns CDR1 LNHDA and CDR2 SQIVND (reference sequence). The ends were cut back, 10 bases at V and 7 bases at J, with 10 bases in the middle. There were TCR beta CDR3 regions amplified from RNA transcripts. The HTBI primer set was used in a first-round RT-PCR of the TCR CDR3. TCRdb re-called the multiplex PCR reads through MiXCR, storing one row per CDR3 protein. The sample lists a few hundred thousand distinct CDR3 sequences, 46% occurring once. The receptor comes from an adult woman with Graves' disease, either hyperthyroidism or ophthalmopathy (not recorded which). The rearrangement joins TRBV19 to TRBJ2-2, with D possibly matching TRBD1 (6 bases). The sequencing sample was made of peripheral blood or thyroid tissue (not recorded which). CDR3 DNA sequence: TGTGCCACCAGGGGTAGCGGGGAGCTGTTTTTT. It codes for CATRGSGELFF.